What follows are 19 T cell receptor beta chains derived from one specimen sequenced in a study of T cell clones after liver transplantation. Sequencing used immunoSEQ multiplex PCR; TCRdb keeps in-frame clones, though not all of them. The table has 15,000 to 20,000 clones, 75% to 90% seen once. Source: CD8+ T cells from blood, taken just over 45 months after liver transplant. Receptors were obtained from a human patient who received a liver transplant. Some T cells may originate from the graft donor.

This clone was picked up one time. Written as DNA, the CDR3 is TGTGCCAGCAGTTACGAGACACCGAACTATGGCTACACCTTC. This gives the protein CASSYETPNYGYTF. The rearrangement joins TRBV6-6 to TRBJ1-2, with no clear D. The CDR3 spans 14 residues. V gave up 2 bases and J gave up 2 bases, with 9 bases separating them. Per germline, CDR1 MNHNY and CDR2 SVGAGI (reference sequence).

The rearrangement links TRBV7-9 to TRBJ1-1; 7 bases match TRBD1. Germline V gene data show CDR1 as SEHNR and CDR2 as FQNEAQ (reference sequence). Unmatched junction bases numbered 10, after V lost 2 bases and J lost 7 bases. This CDR3 is 15 amino acids long. CDR3 sequence: CASSLKVGQGDEAFF. CDR3 nucleotides: TGTGCCAGCAGCTTAAAGGTTGGTCAGGGGGATGAAGCTTTCTTT.

V usage is TRBV28 and J usage is TRBJ2-5, with 10 bases aligning to TRBD1. CDR3 size: 14 residues. Germline-derived CDR1 and CDR2 are MDHEN and SYDVKM. The junction had 2 bases not matched to a gene; V was cut back by 5 bases and J by 2 bases. CDR3 amino acids: CASSGDRGQETQYF. CDR3 nucleotide sequence: TGTGCCAGCAGTGGGGACAGGGGACAAGAGACCCAGTACTTC.

This chain connects TRBV5-6 to TRBJ2-1; no clear D gene. V gave up 3 bases and J gave up 9 bases, with 13 bases separating them. Germline V lookup: CDR1 SGHDT, CDR2 YYEEEE. The CDR3 sequence is 13 residues long. The CDR3 protein is CASSSPAGGEQFF. DNA for the CDR3: TGTGCCAGCAGCTCCCCGGCTGGTGGTGAGCAGTTCTTC.

By frequency in the sample, this clone is medium-sized. The chain couples TRBV5-1 to TRBJ2-7; D is possibly TRBD1 or TRBD2 (5 bases each). V dropped 2 bases and J dropped 2 bases, with 14 bases sitting between them. This CDR3 is built from 15 residues. Germline assignment: CDR1 SGHRS and CDR2 YFSETQ. CDR3 residues: CASSLSEGRPYEQYF. CDR3 DNA sequence: TGCGCCAGCAGCTTATCCGAGGGGCGGCCCTACGAGCAGTACTTC.

The genes are TRBV6-5 and TRBJ1-1; D is possibly TRBD1 (5 bases). The CDR3 contains 14 residues. Germline V gene lookup returns CDR1 MNHEY and CDR2 SVGAGI. Trimming cost V 3 bases and J 4 bases, with 12 bases left between them. CDR3 nucleotides: TGTGCCAGCAGTTATCAGGGTCTGGGCACTGAAGCTTTCTTT. Translated, it gives CASSYQGLGTEAFF.

The V and J genes are TRBV25-1 and TRBJ1-1, with no clear D. The V end lost 5 bases, the J end lost 5 bases, and 6 bases lay between the germline ends. CDR3 length: 11 residues. CDR1 and CDR2 (germline): MGHDK, SYGVNS. CDR3: CASSYYTEAFF. For the CDR3, the DNA is TGTGCCAGCAGTTATTATACTGAAGCTTTCTTT.

The chain employs TRBV7-9 and TRBJ2-3; a weak D match, TRBD1 (5 bases). The V and J ends lost 5 bases and 0 bases respectively, with 18 bases between them. This CDR3 region has 17 residues. From germline, CDR1 is SEHNR and CDR2 FQNEAQ (reference sequence). CDR3 coding DNA: TGTGCCAGCAGCCCAGAGTGGGGCAGAACTAGCACAGATACGCAGTATTTT. As protein: CASSPEWGRTSTDTQYF. Complete variable domain (other parts from reference TRBV7-9 and TRBJ2-3): DTGVSQNPRHKITKRGQNVTFRCDPISEHNRLYWYRQTLGQGPEFLTYFQNEAQLEKSRLLSDRFSAERPKGSFSTLEIQRTEQGDSAMYLCASSPEWGRTSTDTQYFGPGTRLTVL.

The sample holds a few counts of this clone. The chain has TRBV6-5 and TRBJ2-7; 7 bases match TRBD2. Losses at the gene ends were 3 bases for V and 4 bases for J; bases not matched to a gene: 3. The V gene's germline CDR1 is MNHEY and CDR2 SVGAGI. The CDR3 consists of 13 residues. The CDR3 DNA follows: TGTGCCAGCAGTTATAGGCGGGGGTACGAGCAGTACTTC. This encodes CASSYRRGYEQYF.

The chain combines TRBV27 with TRBJ2-7, with TRBD2 identical over 8 bases. Trimming removed 2 bases from V and 3 bases from J; junction bases left unmatched: 9. Germline V gene sequence: CDR1 MNHEY, CDR2 SMNVEV (reference sequence). There are 16 residues in the CDR3. For the CDR3, the DNA is TGTGCCAGCAGTTTAACGGCACTAGCGGAGGGCTACGAGCAGTACTTC. Protein product: CASSLTALAEGYEQYF.

The genes are TRBV27 and TRBJ1-5, with 7 bases lining up with TRBD1. The germline V gene encodes CDR1 MNHEY and CDR2 SMNVEV (reference sequence). CDR3 length: 13 residues. The ends lost 5 bases at V and 4 bases at J; junction bases unmatched: 2. CDR3 bases: TGTGCCAGCAGTCTGACAGGGAATCAGCCCCAGCATTTT. Translating gives CASSLTGNQPQHF.

CDR3 sequence: CAIRTGGHTEAFF. CDR3 DNA sequence: TGTGCCATCAGGACAGGGGGCCACACTGAAGCTTTCTTT. V is TRBV10-3 and J is TRBJ1-1; 10 nucleotides align to TRBD1. CDR3 length: 13 amino acids. Unmatched junction bases numbered 1, after V lost 6 bases and J lost 3 bases. Germline CDR1 reads ENHRY; CDR2 reads SYGVKD.

This chain connects TRBV23-1 to TRBJ2-1, with 8 bases fitting TRBD2. TRBV23-1 has ORF status, its function being uncertain. The CDR3 loop spans 17 amino acids. V dropped 6 bases and J dropped 8; count of bases not matched to a gene: 18. The CDR3: CASSHIARAGARDEQFF. The CDR3 region has the DNA TGCGCCAGCAGCCACATTGCCAGAGCGGGAGCTAGAGATGAGCAGTTCTTC.

The chain couples TRBV28 to TRBJ2-1, with 8 bases fitting TRBD2. This CDR3 is built from 18 residues. V shed 4 bases, J shed 5 bases, and the junction held 16 bases outside the gene matches. In germline, CDR1 is MDHEN, CDR2 SYDVKM. CDR3: CASSSHTRLALFDNEQFF. CDR3 DNA: TGTGCCAGCAGTTCGCATACGCGACTAGCGCTGTTCGACAATGAGCAGTTCTTC.

The chain uses TRBV4-1 and TRBJ1-5; D unresolved. Germline CDR1 MGHRA, CDR2 YSYEKL. V shed 0 bases and J shed 7 bases, with 10 bases lying between them. The CDR3 contains 14 residues. The chain's CDR3 is CASSQEPRWQPQHF. The CDR3 nucleotides are TGCGCCAGCAGCCAAGAACCACGGTGGCAGCCCCAGCATTTT.

V usage is TRBV9 and J usage is TRBJ1-3; D perhaps matches TRBD1 (6 bases). Germline V gene lookup returns CDR1 SGDLS and CDR2 YYNGEE. V was pared by 7 bases and J by 1 base, with 15 bases between. CDR3 length: 15 residues. This chain's CDR3 is CASSTSGASGNTIYF. In DNA form, the CDR3 reads TGTGCCAGCTCGACGTCGGGGGCTTCTGGAAACACCATATATTTT.

The CDR3 sequence: CASSLGLVGNNEQFF. For the CDR3, the DNA is TGTGCCAGCAGCTTAGGCCTAGTCGGAAACAATGAGCAGTTCTTC. J is TRBJ2-1 and V is TRBV7-9; D is unclear. Germline CDR1 SEHNR, CDR2 FQNEAQ (reference sequence). V lost 1 base and J lost 5, with 12 bases in between. The CDR3 has 15 amino acids.

The chain joins TRBV29-1 to TRBJ2-3; 13 bases line up with TRBD2. Germline loops: CDR1 SQVTM, CDR2 ANQGSEA. CDR3 length: 16 amino acids. Trimming took 7 bases from V and 2 from J; bases not matched to a gene: 9. CDR3 nucleotide sequence: TGCAGCGGTACGGGACTAGCGGGATTAATCACAGATACGCAGTATTTT. This translates into CSGTGLAGLITDTQYF.

This clone was observed a few times. The chain is built from TRBV4-1 and TRBJ2-6, with TRBD2 matching over 8 bases. The CDR3 runs 19 residues. Germline CDR1 MGHRA, CDR2 YSYEKL. Unmatched junction bases numbered 9, after V lost 2 bases and J lost 0 bases. The CDR3 loop is CASSQMYAGGISGANVLTF. The CDR3 DNA follows: TGCGCCAGCAGCCAAATGTATGCGGGGGGTATCTCTGGGGCCAACGTCCTGACTTTC.